This T cell receptor (beta chain) was profiled in a study of T cell responses to AZD1222 COVID-19 vaccine. CDR3 length equals 17 residues. The germline gives CDR1 SSHAT, CDR2 FNYEAQ (reference sequence). As for this clone: Compared with germline, one end of the junction differs, possibly owing to a read error.

Clones were read by immunoSEQ multiplex PCR, and TCRdb kept only the in-frame ones, dropping some. The repertoire holds roughly 140,000 clones, with about 91% as singletons. The J gene is TRBJ2-1, the V gene TRBV7-7, with 11 bases fitting TRBD2. Sequenced here: peripheral blood, sampled on day 0 of MenACWY control vaccination. The sequence derives from an adult in good health. The CDR3 region is CASSPGLAGGPYNEQFF. CDR3 DNA: TGTGCTAGCAGCCCCGGGTTAGCGGGGGGGCCCTACAATGAGCAGTTCTTC.